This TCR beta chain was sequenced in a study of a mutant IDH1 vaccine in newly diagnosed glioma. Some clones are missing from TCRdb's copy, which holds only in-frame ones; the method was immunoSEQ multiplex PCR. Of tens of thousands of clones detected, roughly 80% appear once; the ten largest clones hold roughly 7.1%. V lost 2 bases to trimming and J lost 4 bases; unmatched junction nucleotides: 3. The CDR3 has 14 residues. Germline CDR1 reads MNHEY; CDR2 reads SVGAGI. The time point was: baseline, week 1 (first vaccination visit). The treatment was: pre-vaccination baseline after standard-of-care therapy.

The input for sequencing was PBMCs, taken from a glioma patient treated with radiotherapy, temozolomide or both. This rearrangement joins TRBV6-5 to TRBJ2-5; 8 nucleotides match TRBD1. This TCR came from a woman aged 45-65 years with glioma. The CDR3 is CASSYDRGTETQYF. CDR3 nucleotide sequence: TGTGCCAGCAGTTACGACAGGGGAACAGAGACCCAGTACTTC.